This T cell receptor beta chain was captured by sequencing in a study of T cell responses to AZD1222 COVID-19 vaccine. A note on this clone: The antigen remains unidentified.

Using immunoSEQ multiplex PCR, the repertoire was profiled, and TCRdb retains in-frame clones only, with some absent. The data contain 200,000 to 300,000 clones, over 85% of them singletons. General study points: Seropositive AZD1222 recipients at baseline numbered only five or six. Donors were largely white British and mainly female; clonal diversity was possibly underestimated. Spike-wide coverage was observed for vaccine-associated CD4 TCRs, with dominant responses at 160-218 and 743-854.

CDR3 size: 13 residues. Germline V gene sequence: CDR1 SGHTA, CDR2 FQGTGA. V lost 0 bases to trimming and J lost 6 bases, with 7 bases between them. The sequence was obtained from an adult in good health. The sample consisted of peripheral blood, taken on day 0 of AZD1222 vaccination. This chain joins TRBV7-3 and TRBJ2-3; possible D gene TRBD2, 5 bases. The CDR3 DNA reads as TGTGCCAGCAGCTTAACCCCTAGCGATACGCAGTATTTT. Translating gives CASSLTPSDTQYF.